This T cell receptor beta chain appears in the sequencing data of a study of T-cell reconstitution after alpha-beta-depleted transplantation in children. This clonotype was counted ten times or more. Unique molecular identifiers were used to barcode this TCRbeta library. TCRdb ran MiXCR on the PCR reads and lists one entry per CDR3 protein. The sample has around 96,000 distinct CDR3 sequences, 12% seen once. The J segment lost 7 bases and the V segment lost 5 bases, leaving 10 bases of the junction unmatched. Germline V gene lookup returns CDR1 SEHNR and CDR2 FQNEAQ (reference sequence). The CDR3 length is 15 residues.

The rearrangement uses TRBV7-9 and TRBJ2-2; 7 nucleotides align to TRBD1. The TCR originated in a human donor who donated a stem cell graft to a child with inherited bone marrow failure. Sample: PBMCs from the stem cell graft donor, taken from the stem cell graft. The CDR3 is CASSPLTGAIGELFF. CDR3 nucleotide sequence: TGTGCCAGCAGCCCGTTAACAGGGGCAATCGGGGAGCTGTTTTTT. Filled out from reference TRBV7-9 and TRBJ2-2, the complete variable domain reads DTGVSQNPRHKITKRGQNVTFRCDPISEHNRLYWYRQTLGQGPEFLTYFQNEAQLEKSRLLSDRFSAERPKGSFSTLEIQRTEQGDSAMYLCASSPLTGAIGELFFGEGSRLTVL.